The 3 T cell receptor beta chains in this list originate from one sample, sequenced in a study of blood T cell repertoires in COVID-19. This table comes from immunoSEQ multiplex PCR, and its TCRdb copy is limited to in-frame clones, with some not included. The data contain approximately 200,000 clones, roughly 84% of them seen just once; the ten biggest clones take up around a sixth. Sequences were obtained from peripheral blood. The receptors were gathered from an older person with COVID-19, enrolled during active disease.

The CDR3 DNA reads TGTGCCAGCAGCCAATTTAGCGGGGTTACGCAGTATTTT. Protein product: CASSQFSGVTQYF. The chain joins TRBV14 to TRBJ2-3, with 8 nucleotides matching TRBD2. The trim removed 2 bases at V and 8 bases at J, leaving 3 bases unmatched. Germline V gene sequence: CDR1 SGHDN, CDR2 FVKESK. This CDR3 contains 13 residues.

The genes are TRBV12-3 or TRBV12-4 and TRBJ2-5, with 7 nucleotides matching TRBD1. The CDR3 covers 13 residues. J was trimmed by 4 bases and V by 6 bases; bases with no gene match: 5. The CDR3 DNA follows: TGTGCCAGCAGGACAGGGCTACGAGAGACCCAGTACTTC. Translated: CASRTGLRETQYF.

This chain uses TRBV28 with TRBJ2-3; no firm D call. The CDR3 covers 12 residues. CDR1 and CDR2 (germline): MDHEN, SYDVKM. V was pared by 4 bases and J by 3 bases, with 5 bases between. CDR3 residues: CASSSMTDTQYF. CDR3 sequence (DNA): TGTGCCAGCAGTTCCATGACAGATACGCAGTATTTT.